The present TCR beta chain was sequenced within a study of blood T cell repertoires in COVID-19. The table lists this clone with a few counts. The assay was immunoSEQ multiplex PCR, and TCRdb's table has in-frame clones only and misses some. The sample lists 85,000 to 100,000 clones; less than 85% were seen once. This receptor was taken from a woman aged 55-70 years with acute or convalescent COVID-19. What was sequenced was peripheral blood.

The CDR3 sequence: CASSLEGGYGYTF. CDR3 sequence (DNA): TGTGCCAGCAGTTTAGAGGGTGGCTATGGCTACACCTTC. V is TRBV6-5 and J is TRBJ1-2, with unresolved D. The ends were cut back, 4 bases at V and 4 bases at J, with 10 bases in the middle. CDR1 is MNHEY, CDR2 SVGAGI, per germline. The CDR3 loop spans 13 amino acids.